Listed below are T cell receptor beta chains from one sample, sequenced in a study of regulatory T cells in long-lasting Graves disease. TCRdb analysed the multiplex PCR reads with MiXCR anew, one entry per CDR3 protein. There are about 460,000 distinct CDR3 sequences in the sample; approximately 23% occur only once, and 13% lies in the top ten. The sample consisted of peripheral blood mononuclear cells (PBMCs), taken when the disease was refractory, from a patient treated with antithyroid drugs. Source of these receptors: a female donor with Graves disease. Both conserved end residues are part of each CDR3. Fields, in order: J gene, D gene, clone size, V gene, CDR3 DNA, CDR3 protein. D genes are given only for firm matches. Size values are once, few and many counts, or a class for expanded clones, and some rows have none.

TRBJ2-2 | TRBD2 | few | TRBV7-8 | TGTGCCAGCGTTCAGGAGGCGGGGGCGAACACCGGGGAGCTGTTTTTT | CASVQEAGANTGELFF
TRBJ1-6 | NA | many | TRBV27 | TGTGCCAGCAGTTTAAGGCCTATCTATAATTCACCCCTCCACTTT | CASSLRPIYNSPLHF
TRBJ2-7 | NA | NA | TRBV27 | TGTGCCAGCTGGAGCCAGGCAGGGCGCGAGCAGTACTTC | CASWSQAGREQYF
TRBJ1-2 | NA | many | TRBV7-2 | TGTGCCAGCAGCTTAGAGTTCAACTATGGCTACACCTTC | CASSLEFNYGYTF
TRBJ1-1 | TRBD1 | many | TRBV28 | TGTGCCAGCAGCGGACAGGCGGACACTGAAGCTTTCTTT | CASSGQADTEAFF
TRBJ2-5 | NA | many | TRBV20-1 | TGCAGTGCTACACCACAAGAGACCCAGTACTTC | CSATPQETQYF
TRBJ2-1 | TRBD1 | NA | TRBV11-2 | TGTGCCAGCAGTCATCCGGGACAGGGGAACAATGAGCAGTTCTTC | CASSHPGQGNNEQFF
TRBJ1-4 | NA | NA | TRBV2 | TGTGCCAGCAGTGAACGGGGGGCCGGTAATGAAAAACTGTTTTTT | CASSERGAGNEKLFF
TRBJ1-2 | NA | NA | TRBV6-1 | TGTGCCAGCAAAATACAGGGTAGGGATGGCTACACCTTC | CASKIQGRDGYTF
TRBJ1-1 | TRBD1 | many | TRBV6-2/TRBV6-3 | TGTGCCAGCAGTTCGCAGACAGGGCGGACTGAAGCTTTCTTT | CASSSQTGRTEAFF
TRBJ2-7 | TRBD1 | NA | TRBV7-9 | TGTGCCAGCAGCCCATCGACAGGGAACGAGCAGTACTTC | CASSPSTGNEQYF
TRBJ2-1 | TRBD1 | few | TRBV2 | TGTGCCAGCACCCCGGACAGGGGAAATGAGCAGTTCTTC | CASTPDRGNEQFF
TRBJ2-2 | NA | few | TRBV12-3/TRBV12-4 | TGTGCCAGCAGTTTAGTGTGGAATAGCAACACCGGGGAGCTGTTTTTT | CASSLVWNSNTGELFF
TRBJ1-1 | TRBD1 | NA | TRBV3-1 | TGTGCCAGCACCCCAGGAGGACAGGGAGACACTGAAGCTTTCTTT | CASTPGGQGDTEAFF
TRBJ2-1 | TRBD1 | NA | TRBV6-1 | TGTGCCATCAGTGGACAGGGGGCAGTTGAGCAGTTCTTC | CAISGQGAVEQFF
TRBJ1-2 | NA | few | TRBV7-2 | TGTGCCGGGAAAGGGGAGGGGTATGGCTACACCTTC | CAGKGEGYGYTF
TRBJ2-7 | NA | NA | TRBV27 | TGTGCCAGCAGTTTGTATGCCGCAGGCAGCTCCTACGAGCAGTACTTC | CASSLYAAGSSYEQYF
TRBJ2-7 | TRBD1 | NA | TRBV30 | TGTGCCTGGAGTGTTTCTAGGTCAGGGGGCTCCTACGAGCAGTACTTC | CAWSVSRSGGSYEQYF
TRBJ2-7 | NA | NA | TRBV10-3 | TGTGCCATCAAGGGCCAGGGGGGCTACGAGCAGTACTTC | CAIKGQGGYEQYF
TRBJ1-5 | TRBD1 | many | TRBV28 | TGTGCCAGCAGGGACAGGGGGATATTTCAGCCCCAGCATTTT | CASRDRGIFQPQHF
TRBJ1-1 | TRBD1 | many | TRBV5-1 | TGTGCCAGCAGTTACTCCGGGACAGGGGGCACTGAAGCTTTCTTT | CASSYSGTGGTEAFF
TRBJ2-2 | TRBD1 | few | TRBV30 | TGTGCCTGGGGAGACAGGGTTCCCGGGGAGCTGTTTTTT | CAWGDRVPGELFF
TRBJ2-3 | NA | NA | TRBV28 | TGTGCCAGCAACCCCTTCCAGGGCTCGACAGATACGCAGTATTTT | CASNPFQGSTDTQYF
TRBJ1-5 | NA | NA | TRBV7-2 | TGTGCCAGCAGCTTAAAGGTGCCCGGGACATCATCCCTGTTGCTCAATCAGCCCCAGCATTTT | CASSLKVPGTSSLLLNQPQHF
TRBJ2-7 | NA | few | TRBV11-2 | TGTGCCAGCAGCGCCGGGGGCCTCTCCTACGAGCAGTACTTC | CASSAGGLSYEQYF
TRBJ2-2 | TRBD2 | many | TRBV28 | TGTGCCAGCAGTCCCGTAGCGGGGGGTACCGGGGAGCTGTTTTTT | CASSPVAGGTGELFF